This T cell receptor beta chain comes out of a study of CD8+ T cells in alopecia areata. The sample's treatment: oral pan-JAK inhibitor, 5-10 mg twice daily. cDNA prepared by RNA extraction and subsequent reverse transcription served as the template for sequencing. Profiling relied on immunoSEQ multiplex PCR, and the TCRdb table lists in-frame clones only, not all of them. The sample lists around 120,000 clones, about 50% occurring once. The study's findings and limits: Scalp samples also yield sequences of resident alphabeta T cells from normal skin.

Comments on this clone: What it binds is not known.

Here the sequenced sample was CD4+ T cells sorted from blood, taken at week 4, from a patient treated with tofacitinib. This sequence was found in a human donor with alopecia areata.

The CDR3 DNA is TGTGCCAGCAGTTCAAGGGACAGCTTAAATCAGCCCCAGCATTTT. Translated: CASSSRDSLNQPQHF. This chain connects TRBV6-6 to TRBJ1-5; 7 positions agree with TRBD1. After removal of 4 bases from V and 4 bases from J, the junction contained 7 bases not matched to a gene. CDR3 length: 15 amino acids. Germline V CDR1 and CDR2: MNHNY, SVGAGI (reference sequence).